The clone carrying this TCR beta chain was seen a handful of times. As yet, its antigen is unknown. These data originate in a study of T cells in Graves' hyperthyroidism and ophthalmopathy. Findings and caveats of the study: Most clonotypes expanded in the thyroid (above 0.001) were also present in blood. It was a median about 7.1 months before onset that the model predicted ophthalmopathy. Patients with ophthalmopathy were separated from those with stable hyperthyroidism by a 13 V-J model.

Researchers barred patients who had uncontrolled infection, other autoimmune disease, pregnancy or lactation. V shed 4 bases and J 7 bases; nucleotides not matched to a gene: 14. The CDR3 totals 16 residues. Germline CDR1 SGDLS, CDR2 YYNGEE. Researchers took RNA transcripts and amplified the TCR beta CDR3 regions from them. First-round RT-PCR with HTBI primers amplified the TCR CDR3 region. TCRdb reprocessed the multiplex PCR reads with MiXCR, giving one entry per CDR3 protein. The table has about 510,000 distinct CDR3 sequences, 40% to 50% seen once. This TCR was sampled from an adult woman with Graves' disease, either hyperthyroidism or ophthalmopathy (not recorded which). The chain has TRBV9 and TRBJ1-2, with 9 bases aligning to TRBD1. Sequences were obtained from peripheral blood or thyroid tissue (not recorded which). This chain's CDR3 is CASSFPGQGGWGGYTF. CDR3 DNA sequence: TGTGCCAGCAGCTTCCCGGGACAGGGAGGATGGGGTGGCTACACCTTC. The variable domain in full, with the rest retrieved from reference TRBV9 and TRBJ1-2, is DSGVTQTPKHLITATGQRVTLRCSPRSGDLSVYWYQQSLDQGLQFLIQYYNGEERAKGNILERFSAQQFPDLHSELNLSSLELGDSALYFCASSFPGQGGWGGYTFGSGTRLTVV.